Below, one TCR beta chain is given with its context. Its antigen target is currently unknown. No base qualities exist here, and no much larger clone lies one base off it. Taken with the paper, the label for time point translates to: cells obtained before transplantation from donor or recipient. CD3+CD4+ and CD3+CD8+ populations were FACS-sorted from unstimulated pre-transplant donor and recipient cells taken from spleen or lymph nodes. Library method: the immunoSEQ multiplex PCR assay. For most patients, genomic DNA was isolated using the Qiagen DNeasy Blood and Tissue Kit and was shipped frozen to Adaptive Biotechnologies for TCR sequencing. High-throughput TCR-beta CDR3 sequencing of genomic DNA from most patients was performed by Adaptive Biotechnologies. The authors processed their data as follows. Adaptive's ImmunoSEQ software supplied the TCR sequencing data for 15 to 20 patients, while MiXCR and VDJtools were used to process three other patients. CD4 versus CD8 sorting errors were corrected by removing sequences found in both subsets at a frequency ratio below 5:1. CDR3 nucleotide sequences shared by donor and recipient were removed because the origin of these sequences could not be assigned. To count as alloreactive, a clone needed at least 2-fold expansion over unstimulated cells and a minimum CFSE-low frequency of 0.002% (template counts) or 0.001% (read counts). Clones detected in sequenced pre-transplant spleen, lymph node, or MLR CFSE-low populations of the donor or recipient were defined as mappable. Cumulative frequency of alloreactive clones was calculated as a percentage of all sequences weighted by copy number. TCRdb mirrors the immuneACCESS table, restricted to in-frame sequences. Some clones are absent from its copies; in checked studies, under half trace to an unresolved V gene, and the reason for the others is unknown. Clone size and the V and J calls come from that table; the DNA yielded D and trimming. This sample comprises 77,000 or so clones, approximately 94% of them detected only once. The biggest ten clones account for over 0.4% of the sample.

This sample stems from a study of graft-versus-host responses after intestinal transplantation (dated by TCRdb to about 2021). Notes on the research overall: The transplants that recipients got were multivisceral, liver-intestinal, or isolated intestinal. Every recipient was given anti-thymocyte globulin induction, then maintenance tacrolimus and steroids for around three years. Graft-versus-host and host-versus-graft alloreactive T cell clones were tracked in the graft, circulation and bone marrow after intestinal transplantation using bulk TCR-beta CDR3 sequencing. Alloreactive clones were identified by sequencing pre-transplant mixed lymphocyte reaction products and comparing these products with unstimulated pre-transplant donor and recipient T cells. The cohort enrolled 20 to 30 intestinal transplant recipients including one retransplant, and 3 patients lacking pretransplant specimens were excluded. A peak of at least 4% donor T cells among recipient peripheral blood mononuclear cells was the definition used for donor T cell macrochimerism. Rather than being sequenced by the commercial service, samples from a few later patients were sequenced in-house on an Illumina MiSeq and processed with MiXCR. Results and caveats for the whole study, not just this receptor: GvH clones were found in recipient bone marrow, and some of the GvH clones appeared earlier in ileal mucosa or blood, which is consistent with an intestinal mucosal origin. In the allografts of patients with donor T cell macrochimerism, GvH to HvG T cell clonal ratios were high. The conclusions were limited by the relatively low number and heterogeneity of the intestinal transplant patients. Early after transplant, declines in HvG clones were associated with peak levels of circulating GvH clones.

The cysteine opens and the phenylalanine closes a CDR3 of 17 amino acids. Only the CDR3 part of the read is kept: 51 bases, read in frame from the first base. Between the V and J ends, shortened by 3 bases and 3 bases respectively, the junction contains 18 bases. The germline V gene sets CDR1 to SNHLY and CDR2 to FYNNEI. The sequencing here drew on unstimulated CD8+ T cells sorted from spleen or lymph node cells, taken before intestinal transplant. The chain links TRBV2 with TRBJ2-1, with a weak D call of TRBD1 (8 bases match). This sequence was found in a human donor who received an intestinal transplant. The CDR3 protein: CASSERVQGGIYNEQFF. The nucleotide sequence is TGTGCCAGCAGTGAGAGGGTACAGGGGGGGATCTACAATGAGCAGTTCTTC.